A single count supports the clone carrying this TCR beta chain. In the study's own analysis: Nucleated cell counts were estimated from reference gene primer amplification. Profiling relied on immunoSEQ multiplex PCR, and the TCRdb table lists in-frame clones only, not all of them. That table supplies the V and J calls and clone size; D and trimming were determined from the DNA. This repertoire shows about 180,000 clones, 75% to 80% found once; its top ten account for less than 30%. This record comes from a study of blood T cell repertoires in COVID-19. Study overall: The origin of the acute and convalescent COVID-19 samples was the United States, Italy and Spain.

The V and J ends lost 6 bases and 4 bases respectively, with 12 bases between them. This CDR3 region has 13 residues. Specimen: peripheral blood. This clonotype originated in a woman aged 70 to 79 with acute or convalescent COVID-19. The V and J genes are TRBV12-3 or TRBV12-4 and TRBJ2-5; weak D call: TRBD1 (6 bases). The chain's CDR3 is CASSQQGSETQYF. The CDR3 region has the DNA TGTGCCAGCAGCCAACAGGGTTCAGAGACCCAGTACTTC.